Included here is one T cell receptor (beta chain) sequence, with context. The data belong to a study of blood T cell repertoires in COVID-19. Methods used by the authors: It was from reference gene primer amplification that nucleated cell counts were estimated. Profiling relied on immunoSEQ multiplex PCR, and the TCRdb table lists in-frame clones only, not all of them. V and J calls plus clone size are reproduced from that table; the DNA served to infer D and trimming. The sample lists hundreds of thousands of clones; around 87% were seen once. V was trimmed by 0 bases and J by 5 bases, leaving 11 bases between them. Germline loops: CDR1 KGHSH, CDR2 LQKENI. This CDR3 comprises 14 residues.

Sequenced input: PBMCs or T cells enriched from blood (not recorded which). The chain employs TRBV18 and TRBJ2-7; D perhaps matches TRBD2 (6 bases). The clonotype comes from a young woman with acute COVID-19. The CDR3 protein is CASSPPEGTHEQYF. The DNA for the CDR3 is TGTGCCAGCTCACCACCGGAGGGGACCCACGAGCAGTACTTC. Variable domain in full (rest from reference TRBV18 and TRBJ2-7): NAGVMQNPRHLVRRRGQEARLRCSPMKGHSHVYWYRQLPEEGLKFMVYLQKENIIDESGMPKERFSAEFPKEGPSILRIQQVVRGDSAAYFCASSPPEGTHEQYFGPGTRLTVT.